Presented here are 18 T cell receptor beta chains from one specimen sequenced in a study of human thymus T cells (TCRdb year 2020). Thymus tissue was collected as surgical resects that were removed during corrective cardiac surgery. Libraries were prepared through the immunoSEQ multiplex PCR assay. Not all clones reach the TCRdb copy of this immuneACCESS table, which keeps in-frame sequences only. Checked studies attribute under half of the gap to unresolved V genes and leave the rest unexplained. The sample profile shows tens of thousands of clones; 90% to 95% of them were found once. The top ten constitute around 0.037% of the sample. The source material was thymus tissue. Receptor source: a girl under three years old with a congenital heart defect but otherwise immunologically healthy.

The chain carries TRBV7-3 and TRBJ2-1; perhaps D is TRBD1 or TRBD2 (7 bases each). With 5 bases removed from V and 5 bases from J, the gap between germline ends came to 16 bases. CDR1 is SGHTA and CDR2 is FQGTGA in the germline V gene. The CDR3 runs to 15 residues. The chain's CDR3 is CASSPSGGAHNEQFF. The CDR3 region has the DNA TGTGCCAGCAGCCCCTCAGGGGGGGCACACAATGAGCAGTTCTTC.

The gene calls are TRBV9 and TRBJ1-3; TRBD1 might be the D (5 bases). There are 16 residues in the CDR3. The V end lost 0 bases, the J end lost 1 base, and 11 bases lay between the germline ends. CDR1 SGDLS and CDR2 YYNGEE come from the germline V gene. The CDR3 here is CASSVDAGKSGNTIYF. CDR3 DNA: TGTGCCAGCAGCGTAGATGCAGGGAAGTCTGGAAACACCATATATTTT.

The chain carries TRBV28 and TRBJ2-7, with 9 bases aligning to TRBD2. Germline lookup yields CDR1 MDHEN and CDR2 SYDVKM. V shed 5 bases, J shed 0 bases, and the junction held 11 bases outside the gene matches. CDR3 length: 17 residues. CDR3 in DNA: TGTGCCAGCAGTCGCCCCTGGACTAGCGCTCACTCCTACGAGCAGTACTTC. Its protein is CASSRPWTSAHSYEQYF.

The J gene is TRBJ1-2, the V gene TRBV29-1, with D perhaps matching TRBD1 (5 bases). The germline V and J ends were trimmed by 4 bases and 10 bases, with 10 bases remaining between them. The CDR3 length is 10 residues. The germline V gene encodes CDR1 SQVTM and CDR2 ANQGSEA. CDR3 bases: TGCAGCGTTGCAGGGTCGTACTACACCTTC. It codes for CSVAGSYYTF.

CDR3 amino acids: CASSMRGRNNEQFF. CDR3 DNA sequence: TGTGCCAGCAGCATGAGGGGCAGAAACAATGAGCAGTTCTTC. The chain combines TRBV27 with TRBJ2-1; D is possibly TRBD1 or TRBD2 (5 bases each). V lost 6 bases to trimming and J lost 5 bases, with 14 bases between them. The CDR3 is 14 amino acids. In germline, CDR1 is MNHEY, CDR2 SMNVEV (reference sequence).

V gene TRBV12-5 combines with J gene TRBJ2-4; 13 nucleotides match TRBD2. V lost 1 base and J lost 0; bases outside the gene matches: 12. The CDR3 totals 21 residues. Germline values: CDR1 LGHNT, CDR2 FRNRAP. The CDR3: CASGLAPTSGRIDLAKNIQYF. Here the CDR3 DNA reads TGTGCTAGTGGTTTGGCGCCGACTAGCGGGAGGATCGATCTAGCCAAAAACATTCAGTACTTC.

The rearrangement uses TRBV28 and TRBJ1-1; the D is unclear. CDR1 MDHEN and CDR2 SYDVKM come from the germline V gene. The CDR3 is 13 amino acids. V lost 7 bases, J lost 0 bases, and 9 bases lay in between. In DNA form, the CDR3 reads TGTGCCAGCATTGGACCGATGAACACTGAAGCTTTCTTT. This translates into CASIGPMNTEAFF.

The genes are TRBV29-1 and TRBJ2-7; no reliable D call. This CDR3 spans 12 amino acids. The V and J ends lost 1 base and 2 bases respectively, with 6 bases between them. CDR1 and CDR2 (germline): SQVTM, ANQGSEA. The CDR3 coding sequence is TGCAGCGTTGAAGTGAATCCCTACGAGCAGTACTTC. Protein: CSVEVNPYEQYF.

The chain has TRBV29-1 and TRBJ1-1, with D maybe TRBD1 (5 bases). V was trimmed by 6 bases and J by 11 bases, leaving 16 bases between them. CDR3 length equals 11 residues. From germline, CDR1 is SQVTM and CDR2 ANQGSEA. CDR3 loop: CSVGRRGMAFF. CDR3 in DNA: TGCAGCGTGGGGCGCCGGGGAATGGCTTTCTTT. The full variable domain, its missing parts supplied by reference TRBV29-1 and TRBJ1-1, is SAVISQKPSRDICQRGTSLTIQCQVDSQVTMMFWYRQQPGQSLTLIATANQGSEATYESGFVIDKFPISRPNLTFSTLTVSNMSPEDSSIYLCSVGRRGMAFFGQGTRLTVV.

The chain carries TRBV30 and TRBJ1-2; D not certain. The CDR3 loop spans 14 amino acids. CDR1 and CDR2 from the germline V gene are GTSNPN and SVGIG (reference sequence). Trimming removed 4 bases at V and 2 bases at J, with 14 bases between. The CDR3 nucleotides read TGTGCCTGGAATCCCTCGTCCCTCAACTATGGCTACACCTTC. Encoded protein: CAWNPSSLNYGYTF. The whole variable domain, remainder taken from reference TRBV30 and TRBJ1-2, is SQTIHQWPATLVQPVGSPLSLECTVEGTSNPNLYWYRQAAGRGLQLLFYSVGIGQISSEVPQNLSASRPQDRQFILSSKKLLLSDSGFYLCAWNPSSLNYGYTFGSGTRLTVV.

The chain carries TRBV28 and TRBJ1-2, with D unclear. CDR1 is MDHEN, CDR2 SYDVKM, per germline. V was cut by 1 base and J by 3 bases, with 3 bases left in between. This CDR3 spans 12 amino acids. The CDR3 DNA reads as TGTGCCAGCAGTTTATTTCACTATGGCTACACCTTC. It translates to CASSLFHYGYTF.

The chain has TRBV11-2 and TRBJ2-3; 7 bases map to TRBD2. V shed 1 base, J shed 0 bases, and the junction held 4 bases outside the gene matches. Looked up from germline, CDR1 is SGHAT and CDR2 is FQNNGV. The CDR3 extends over 16 amino acids. DNA of the CDR3: TGTGCCAGCAGCTTAGTCTTAGCGGGCAGCACAGATACGCAGTATTTT. This encodes CASSLVLAGSTDTQYF.

This rearrangement joins TRBV10-3 to TRBJ2-7, with a possible D match to TRBD2 (6 bases). The germline CDR1 and CDR2 sequences are ENHRY and SYGVKD. The CDR3 has 13 amino acids. V was shortened by 6 bases and J by 2 bases, with 11 bases between the two germline ends. The CDR3 sequence: CAIRRDSPYEQYF. CDR3 DNA: TGTGCCATCAGAAGGGACTCCCCCTACGAGCAGTACTTC.

J is TRBJ2-7 and V is TRBV11-2, with D possibly TRBD1 on 6 matching bases. V was trimmed by 3 bases and J by 13 bases, leaving 13 bases between them. CDR3 length: 11 amino acids. Germline lookup yields CDR1 SGHAT and CDR2 FQNNGV. The CDR3 DNA reads as TGTGCCAGCAGCTTGTTCCGGACAGTTTACTTC. Protein sequence: CASSLFRTVYF. Combining the CDR3 with reference TRBV11-2 and TRBJ2-7 gives the whole variable domain EAGVAQSPRYKIIEKRQSVAFWCNPISGHATLYWYQQILGQGPKLLIQFQNNGVVDDSQLPKDRFSAERLKGVDSTLKIQPAKLEDSAVYLCASSLFRTVYFGPGTRLTVT.

This clone has only a few counts. Mismatch with germline at one junction end may stem from a read error. The J gene is TRBJ2-5, the V gene TRBV27; 9 bases map to TRBD1. Germline values: CDR1 MNHEY, CDR2 SMNVEV (reference sequence). This CDR3 comprises 16 residues. The CDR3 spells CASSFRFAGQGENQYF. In nucleotides, the CDR3 is TGTGCCAGCAGTTTCAGATTTGCGGGACAGGGAGAGAACCAGTACTTC.

The chain is built from TRBV19 and TRBJ2-7; perhaps TRBD2 as D (6 bases). Per the germline V gene, CDR1 is LNHDA and CDR2 is SQIVND (reference sequence). The CDR3 contains 15 residues. V dropped 3 bases and J dropped 1 base, with 13 bases sitting between them. In DNA form, the CDR3 reads TGTGCCAGTAGTATCCCCGGGAGTAGGTCCTACGAGCAGTACTTC. Translation gives CASSIPGSRSYEQYF.

The chain is built from TRBV28 and TRBJ2-7; 8 positions agree with TRBD2. In germline, CDR1 is MDHEN, CDR2 SYDVKM. V gave up 6 bases and J gave up 3 bases; unmatched junction bases: 7. The CDR3 contains 14 residues. The CDR3 DNA reads TGTGCCAGCAGCGGGGGGGGGAAAAACTACGAGCAGTACTTC. Protein: CASSGGGKNYEQYF. Variable domain in full (rest from reference TRBV28 and TRBJ2-7): DVKVTQSSRYLVKRTGEKVFLECVQDMDHENMFWYRQDPGLGLRLIYFSYDVKMKEKGDIPEGYSVSREKKERFSLILESASTNQTSMYLCASSGGGKNYEQYFGPGTRLTVT.

The DNA of the CDR3 is TGTGCCAGCAGTCCTGGACGGCCGGCCGCCACTGAAGCTTTCTTT. Translating it yields CASSPGRPAATEAFF. The chain has TRBV25-1 and TRBJ1-1; D is ambiguous. With 5 bases removed from V and 4 bases from J, the gap between germline ends came to 17 bases. Germline CDR1 MGHDK, CDR2 SYGVNS. The CDR3 loop spans 15 amino acids.